The entry below describes one T cell receptor beta chain. The sample belongs to a study of CD8 T cells in Susac syndrome. Trimming removed 2 bases from V and 0 bases from J, with 6 bases in between. CDR1 and CDR2 (germline): SGDLS, YYNGEE. The CDR3 length is 14 residues. With random hexamers, 0.5 to 1 ug RNA was reverse transcribed. Via MiXCR, TCRdb re-called the immunoSEQ multiplex PCR reads, giving one row per CDR3 protein. The table records roughly 400,000 distinct CDR3 sequences, more than 80% of them present only once. V and J are TRBV9 and TRBJ1-3, with D perhaps TRBD1 (6 bases). The clonotype was recovered from a human donor with multiple sclerosis. Sequencing used CD8+ T cells from PBMCs. CDR3 sequence reads: CASSVRGSGNTIYF. The CDR3 DNA sequence: TGTGCCAGCAGCGTCAGGGGCTCTGGAAACACCATATATTTT.